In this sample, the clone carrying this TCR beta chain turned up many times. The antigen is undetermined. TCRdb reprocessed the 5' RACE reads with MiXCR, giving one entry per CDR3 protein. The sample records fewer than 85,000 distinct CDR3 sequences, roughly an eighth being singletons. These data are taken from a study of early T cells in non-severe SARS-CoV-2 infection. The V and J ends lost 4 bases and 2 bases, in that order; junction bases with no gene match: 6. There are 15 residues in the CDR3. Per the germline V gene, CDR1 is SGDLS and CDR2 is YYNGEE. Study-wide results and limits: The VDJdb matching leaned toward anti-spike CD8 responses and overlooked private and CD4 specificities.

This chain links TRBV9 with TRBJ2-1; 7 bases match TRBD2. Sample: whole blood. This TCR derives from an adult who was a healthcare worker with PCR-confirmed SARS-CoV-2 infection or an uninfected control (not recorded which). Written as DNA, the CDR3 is TGTGCCAGCAGCCTGGAGGGACTAACCTACAATGAGCAGTTCTTC. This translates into CASSLEGLTYNEQFF.